This entry lists 2 T cell receptor beta chains sequenced from one sample in a study of OX40 agonist ivuxolimab in advanced cancers. Sequencing was performed with immunoSEQ multiplex PCR; in TCRdb, only in-frame clones are kept and a portion is missing. The repertoire consists of roughly 77,000 clones, with roughly 92% occurring once and the leading ten covering under 0.7%. The specimen was CD4+ or CD8+ T cells sorted from blood, collected in a trial of the OX40 agonist ivuxolimab. Source of these receptors: an adult with an advanced solid tumor such as melanoma, head and neck, liver or kidney cancer.

This chain connects TRBV7-9 to TRBJ2-3; no reliable D call. From germline, CDR1 is SEHNR and CDR2 FQNEAQ (reference sequence). The V and J ends lost 1 base and 1 base respectively, with 6 bases between them. The CDR3 length is 14 residues. The CDR3 spells CASSLVAGTDTQYF. For the CDR3, the DNA is TGTGCCAGCAGCTTAGTGGCAGGCACAGATACGCAGTATTTT.

The CDR3 DNA is TGTGCCAGCAGTTTAGACGGCTCTGGGGCCAACGTCCTGACTTTC. This gives the protein CASSLDGSGANVLTF. The genes are TRBV6-6 and TRBJ2-6; D is unclear. V lost 4 bases to trimming and J lost 0 bases, with 7 bases between them. Germline CDR1 is MNHNY and CDR2 is SVGAGI (reference sequence). The CDR3 covers 15 residues.